The source of this T cell receptor (beta chain) is a study of CD8+ T cells in alopecia areata. Study-level information: The study gave treated patients oral tofacitinib at 5 to 10 mg twice daily. Tofacitinib exposure lasted 6 to 18 months, followed by 6 months off drug. General observations from the study: Sharing of TCR sequences between patients (possibly for HLA-related reasons) was less clear than in mice.

In alopecia areata patients, both lesional scalp punch biopsies and peripheral blood were collected. Details on this clone: Its antigen remains unidentified.

Germline V gives CDR1 GTSNPN, CDR2 SVGIG (reference sequence). This CDR3 is 12 amino acids long. V lost 0 bases to trimming and J lost 9 bases, with 9 bases between them. Extracted RNA was reverse transcribed, and the resulting cDNA served as sequencing template. TCRdb's table, derived via immunoSEQ multiplex PCR, lists solely in-frame clones and lacks some. The sample lists about 97,000 clones, 41% occurring once. Sequencing was done on a sample of CD4+ T cells sorted from blood. The chain couples TRBV30 to TRBJ2-1; D unclear. The sequence was obtained from a human donor with alopecia areata. The CDR3 DNA reads as TGTGCCTGGAGTGTGAGTTTAGGTGAGCAGTTCTTC. It codes for CAWSVSLGEQFF.